This is a list of T cell receptor beta chains from one sample in a study of cytomegalovirus exposure and HLA in healthy donors. Libraries were prepared by immunoSEQ multiplex PCR; TCRdb keeps only in-frame clonotypes and omits some of them. The sample has roughly 80,000 clones, around 72% seen once. The sample was PBMCs. Every receptor here comes from a woman between 35 and 50 years old in good health and CMV-seropositive. Both conserved end residues are part of each CDR3. A D gene is named only where the DNA matches it firmly. Size values are once, few and many counts, or a class for expanded clones, and some rows have none.

clone size,V gene,D gene,J gene,CDR3 protein,CDR3 DNA
NA,TRBV6-5,NA,TRBJ2-7,CAAVGPSGEQYF,TGTGCTGCAGTGGGGCCCTCGGGCGAGCAGTACTTC
NA,TRBV28,TRBD1,TRBJ1-2,CASSLVGTGDVGYTF,TGTGCCAGCAGTTTAGTCGGGACAGGGGATGTCGGCTACACCTTC
NA,TRBV7-2,TRBD1,TRBJ1-1,CASSPGAGGNTEAFF,TGTGCCAGCAGCCCAGGGGCAGGGGGCAACACTGAAGCTTTCTTT
once,TRBV4-1,NA,TRBJ2-7,CASSQDLTYEQYF,TGCGCCAGCAGCCAAGACCTTACCTACGAGCAGTACTTC
NA,TRBV21-1,NA,TRBJ1-4,CASFSGTGREKLFF,TGTGCCAGCTTTTCCGGGACAGGGCGGGAAAAACTGTTTTTT
NA,TRBV6-1,NA,TRBJ2-4,CASSDGGNIQYF,TGTGCCAGCAGTGACGGGGGAAACATTCAGTACTTC
NA,TRBV21-1,NA,TRBJ2-1,CASKLRGNNEQFF,TGTGCCTCCAAACTCCGGGGTAACAATGAGCAGTTCTTC
NA,TRBV4-1,TRBD1,TRBJ2-3,CASSQVFIGTGDTDTQYF,TGCGCCAGCAGCCAAGTTTTTATTGGGACAGGTGACACAGATACGCAGTATTTT
NA,TRBV28,NA,TRBJ2-7,CASSQQTGTYEQYF,TGTGCCAGCAGTCAACAAACAGGTACCTACGAGCAGTACTTC
NA,TRBV7-3,TRBD1,TRBJ1-2,CASSFGPGQDYGYTF,TGTGCCAGCAGCTTCGGACCGGGACAGGACTATGGCTACACCTTC
NA,TRBV5-4,TRBD1,TRBJ1-1,CASSLTGVPEAFF,TGTGCCAGCAGCCTCACAGGGGTTCCTGAAGCTTTCTTT
NA,TRBV5-1,NA,TRBJ1-2,CASSLAGRKEGYTF,TGCGCCAGCAGCTTGGCCGGTCGGAAGGAGGGCTACACCTTC
NA,TRBV6-5,TRBD1,TRBJ2-7,CASSYAGGVYEQYF,TGTGCCAGCAGTTACGCAGGGGGCGTGTACGAGCAGTACTTC
NA,TRBV2,TRBD1,TRBJ1-4,CASSVRQGFEKLFF,TGTGCCAGCAGTGTTCGACAGGGCTTTGAAAAACTGTTTTTT
NA,TRBV2,NA,TRBJ2-7,CASSDFSYEQYF,TGTGCCAGCAGTGACTTTTCCTACGAGCAGTACTTC
NA,TRBV2,NA,TRBJ2-7,CASSVGGLYEQYF,TGTGCCAGCAGTGTCGGAGGGTTGTACGAGCAGTACTTC
NA,TRBV9,TRBD1,TRBJ1-1,CASSVDPTTGTGEAFF,TGTGCCAGCAGCGTAGACCCTACGACAGGGACAGGTGAAGCTTTCTTT
NA,TRBV29-1,TRBD1,TRBJ1-2,CSVEVARTGGYGYTF,TGCAGCGTTGAAGTCGCCAGGACAGGGGGGTATGGCTACACCTTC
NA,TRBV7-2,TRBD2,TRBJ2-1,CASSLALRTSGGGQFF,TGTGCCAGCAGCTTAGCGTTGAGGACTAGCGGGGGCGGGCAGTTCTTC
NA,TRBV5-1,NA,TRBJ2-5,CASSLYQETQYF,TGCGCCAGCAGTCTGTACCAAGAGACCCAGTACTTC
NA,TRBV6-5,TRBD1,TRBJ2-7,CASSYSSGTGGSEQYF,TGTGCCAGCAGTTACTCTTCCGGGACAGGGGGCTCCGAGCAGTACTTC
NA,TRBV6-5,NA,TRBJ2-3,CASSYSSRGNLDTQYF,TGTGCCAGCAGTTACTCGAGTCGCGGGAACCTTGATACGCAGTATTTT
NA,TRBV14,TRBD1,TRBJ2-4,CASSQGQGYIQYF,TGTGCCAGCAGCCAAGGACAGGGGTACATTCAGTACTTC
NA,TRBV7-2,TRBD2,TRBJ2-3,CASSSSGLAGTDTQYF,TGTGCCAGCAGCTCGTCGGGACTAGCGGGAACAGATACGCAGTATTTT
once,TRBV19,TRBD1,TRBJ1-2,CASSLQGAGYGYTF,TGTGCCAGTAGTCTACAGGGGGCTGGCTATGGCTACACCTTC
NA,TRBV18,NA,TRBJ1-3,CASSPPAAGSSGNTIYF,TGTGCCAGCTCACCACCGGCAGCAGGGTCCTCTGGAAACACCATATATTTT